The 21 T cell receptor beta chains in this list originate from one sample, sequenced in a study of T cell responses to AZD1222 COVID-19 vaccine. Repertoires were generated with immunoSEQ multiplex PCR, while TCRdb's copy carries only in-frame clones and drops some. This sample has tens of thousands of clones; roughly nine tenths occur once, and the top ten carry approximately 8.6%. This material consisted of peripheral blood, taken 28 days after the second AZD1222 dose. All receptors come from an adult who received the AZD1222 COVID-19 vaccine.

This clone has just a few counts. The V gene is TRBV28, the J gene TRBJ2-7; the match to TRBD1 covers 11 bases. With V trimmed by 2 bases and J by 9 bases, 18 bases remained unmatched. The CDR3 consists of 18 residues. Germline V gives CDR1 MDHEN, CDR2 SYDVKM. The CDR3 sequence: CASSLTQKVGQGAQGQYF. The CDR3 DNA is TGTGCCAGCAGTTTAACTCAAAAGGTTGGACAGGGGGCTCAAGGGCAGTACTTC.

The chain employs TRBV5-1 and TRBJ2-7; 10 bases map to TRBD2. This CDR3 contains 15 residues. Germline CDR1 and CDR2: SGHRS and YFSETQ. With V trimmed by 4 bases and J by 3 bases, 7 bases remained unmatched. CDR3 loop: CASSPGLAENYEQYF. The CDR3 DNA sequence: TGCGCCAGCAGCCCTGGACTAGCGGAGAACTACGAGCAGTACTTC.

The rearrangement uses TRBV7-3 and TRBJ1-1; no reliable D call. CDR1 is SGHTA, CDR2 FQGTGA, per germline. This CDR3 comprises 13 residues. The V gene lost 2 bases and the J gene lost 10 bases, with 14 bases spanning the gap. The CDR3: CASSLSQDGRAFF. As DNA, the CDR3 is TGTGCCAGCAGCTTATCGCAGGACGGGCGAGCTTTCTTT.

This chain uses TRBV30 with TRBJ2-5; 7 nucleotides agree with TRBD2. Germline V CDR1 and CDR2: GTSNPN, SVGIG (reference sequence). The V gene end was trimmed by 4 bases and the J gene end by 1 base; junction bases not matched to a gene: 9. This CDR3 is built from 15 residues. The DNA of the CDR3 is TGTGCCTGGACTTCGGGGGGATCACTCCAAGAGACCCAGTACTTC. This encodes CAWTSGGSLQETQYF.

This chain links TRBV3-1 (or the pseudogene TRBV3-2) with TRBJ1-1, with TRBD1 as a possible D gene (6 bases). CDR3 length equals 12 residues. CDR1 and CDR2 from the germline V gene are LGHDT and YNNKEL (reference sequence). The germline V and J ends were trimmed by 3 bases and 8 bases, with 10 bases remaining between them. CDR3 region: CASSHLDSEAFF. The DNA of the CDR3 is TGTGCCAGCAGCCACCTGGACAGCGAAGCTTTCTTT.

This clone was seen a handful of times. The CDR3 loop is CAISELRLEKLFF. The CDR3 DNA reads as TGTGCCATCAGTGAACTAAGACTCGAAAAACTGTTTTTT. The V call is TRBV10-3, the J call TRBJ1-4; D is ambiguous. This CDR3 has 13 amino acids. Germline CDR1 and CDR2: ENHRY and SYGVKD. V was pared by 3 bases and J by 8 bases, with 10 bases between.

The gene calls are TRBV28 and TRBJ2-2; D is ambiguous. V was cut by 3 bases and J by 5 bases, with 7 bases left in between. The CDR3 contains 13 residues. The germline gives CDR1 MDHEN, CDR2 SYDVKM. The CDR3 DNA sequence: TGTGCCAGCAGTTTTTTGGGAACCGGGGAGCTGTTTTTT. It specifies CASSFLGTGELFF. Filled out from reference TRBV28 and TRBJ2-2, the complete variable domain reads DVKVTQSSRYLVKRTGEKVFLECVQDMDHENMFWYRQDPGLGLRLIYFSYDVKMKEKGDIPEGYSVSREKKERFSLILESASTNQTSMYLCASSFLGTGELFFGEGSRLTVL.

V usage is TRBV6-5 and J usage is TRBJ1-2, with TRBD1 identical over 8 bases. The CDR3 is 14 residues long. Germline V gene data show CDR1 as MNHEY and CDR2 as SVGAGI. The V gene end was trimmed by 6 bases and the J gene end by 6 bases; junction bases not matched to a gene: 9. CDR3 bases: TGTGCCAGCAGATTCCTGGACAGGGAGAATGGCTACACCTTC. Its translation: CASRFLDRENGYTF.

V usage is TRBV30 and J usage is TRBJ2-2; 11 bases align to TRBD2. CDR3 length: 14 amino acids. V gave up 4 bases and J gave up 5 bases; unmatched junction bases: 3. Germline loops: CDR1 GTSNPN, CDR2 SVGIG (reference sequence). The CDR3 sequence: CAWTRLAGTGELFF. The CDR3 DNA follows: TGTGCCTGGACGCGACTAGCGGGAACCGGGGAGCTGTTTTTT.

V usage is TRBV5-1 and J usage is TRBJ2-3; TRBD2 agrees at 11 bases. The junction had 10 bases not matched to a gene; V was cut back by 6 bases and J by 1 base. The CDR3 runs 17 residues. Germline V gene lookup returns CDR1 SGHRS and CDR2 YFSETQ. The CDR3 bases are TGCGCCAGCACCCTAGGGCCACTAGCGGGGGGCACAGATACGCAGTATTTT. Its protein is CASTLGPLAGGTDTQYF.

The CDR3 DNA reads TGTGCCAGTAGTAATGGCCAGGGGGTCAACACTGAAGCTTTCTTT. Translation: CASSNGQGVNTEAFF. The J gene is TRBJ1-1, the V gene TRBV19; 7 bases fit TRBD1. With 4 bases clipped from V and 2 bases from J, the junction kept 7 bases outside the gene matches. Germline V gene sequence: CDR1 LNHDA, CDR2 SQIVND (reference sequence). The CDR3 contains 15 residues.

The genes are TRBV18 and TRBJ2-1, with 9 bases aligning to TRBD2. Germline-derived CDR1 and CDR2 are KGHSH and LQKENI. J lost 6 bases, V lost 2 bases, and 8 bases had no gene match. This CDR3 spans 16 amino acids. CDR3 in DNA: TGTGCCAGCTCACCATTGGCGGCTAGCGGGACCAATGAGCAGTTCTTC. Translated: CASSPLAASGTNEQFF.

V gene TRBV7-2 combines with J gene TRBJ1-5, with D unclear. V lost 2 bases and J 0 bases, leaving 5 bases between the germline ends. The CDR3 is 14 residues long. Germline values: CDR1 SGHTA, CDR2 FQGNSA. CDR3 loop: CASSLQYSNQPQHF. CDR3 sequence (DNA): TGTGCCAGCAGCTTACAGTATAGCAATCAGCCCCAGCATTTT.

The V call is TRBV3-1 (or the pseudogene TRBV3-2), the J call TRBJ1-4, with TRBD1 identical over 9 bases. The CDR3 spans 15 residues. J gave up 8 bases and V 1 base, and 5 bases lay outside the gene matches. Germline assignment: CDR1 LGHDT and CDR2 YNNKEL (reference sequence). CDR3 protein: CASSQGTGAGEKLFF. The CDR3 DNA reads as TGTGCCAGCAGCCAAGGGACAGGGGCGGGAGAAAAACTGTTTTTT.

In its sample, this clone was seen once. V is TRBV7-3 and J is TRBJ2-2; tentatively, D is TRBD1 or TRBD2 (5 bases each). CDR1 is SGHTA, CDR2 FQGTGA, per germline. The ends were cut back, 5 bases at V and 12 bases at J, with 13 bases in the middle. The CDR3 consists of 12 residues. The chain's CDR3 is CASSPTSGQLFF. CDR3 DNA: TGTGCCAGCAGCCCAACCTCGGGGCAGCTGTTTTTT. Full variable domain (outside the CDR3, taken from reference TRBV7-3 and TRBJ2-2): GAGVSQTPSNKVTEKGKYVELRCDPISGHTALYWYRQSLGQGPEFLIYFQGTGAADDSGLPNDRFFAVRPEGSVSTLKIQRTERGDSAVYLCASSPTSGQLFFGEGSRLTVL.

The rearrangement links TRBV28 to TRBJ1-4; the match to TRBD1 covers 7 bases. Germline lookup yields CDR1 MDHEN and CDR2 SYDVKM. After removal of 5 bases from V and 3 bases from J, the junction contained 0 bases not matched to a gene. The length of the CDR3 is 13 residues. CDR3 protein: CASSQGANEKLFF. The CDR3 DNA is TGTGCCAGCAGTCAGGGGGCTAATGAAAAACTGTTTTTT.

The V and J genes are TRBV11-2 and TRBJ2-7, with 7 positions matching TRBD1. Trimming took 3 bases from V and 2 from J; bases not matched to a gene: 4. Per the germline V gene, CDR1 is SGHAT and CDR2 is FQNNGV. The CDR3 sequence is 14 residues long. CDR3 amino acids: CASSLGQRTYEQYF. The CDR3 nucleotides are TGTGCCAGCAGCTTGGGACAGAGAACCTACGAGCAGTACTTC.

The genes are TRBV19 and TRBJ1-1, with unresolved D. Germline V gene sequence: CDR1 LNHDA, CDR2 SQIVND (reference sequence). This CDR3 has 13 residues. Trimming stripped 7 bases from V and 6 bases from J, with 15 bases between. CDR3 amino acids: CASTQRRAAEAFF. The CDR3 DNA follows: TGTGCCAGTACCCAGAGACGGGCGGCTGAAGCTTTCTTT.

V and J are TRBV6-5 and TRBJ2-4, with 9 bases identical to TRBD1. The CDR3 extends over 14 amino acids. Germline assignment: CDR1 MNHEY and CDR2 SVGAGI. V trimming: 2 bases; J trimming: 11 bases; junction bases outside the gene matches: 7. The chain's CDR3 is CASSYPDRGVFQYF. The CDR3 DNA follows: TGTGCCAGCAGTTACCCCGACAGGGGGGTGTTTCAGTACTTC.

The J gene is TRBJ2-1, the V gene TRBV30; TRBD2 matches 7 bases. The CDR3 loop spans 12 amino acids. The germline gives CDR1 GTSNPN, CDR2 SVGIG (reference sequence). With V trimmed by 0 bases and J by 7 bases, 0 bases remained unmatched. The CDR3 protein is CAWSVRGNEQFF. The CDR3 DNA is TGTGCCTGGAGTGTGCGGGGGAATGAGCAGTTCTTC.

The chain has TRBV2 and TRBJ2-3; TRBD1 matches at 7 bases. The germline CDR1 and CDR2 sequences are SNHLY and FYNNEI. The ends lost 5 bases at V and 4 bases at J; junction bases unmatched: 6. The CDR3 consists of 14 residues. CDR3 nucleotide sequence: TGTGCCAGCAGTATGAAGACAGGGTCAGATACGCAGTATTTT. It specifies CASSMKTGSDTQYF.